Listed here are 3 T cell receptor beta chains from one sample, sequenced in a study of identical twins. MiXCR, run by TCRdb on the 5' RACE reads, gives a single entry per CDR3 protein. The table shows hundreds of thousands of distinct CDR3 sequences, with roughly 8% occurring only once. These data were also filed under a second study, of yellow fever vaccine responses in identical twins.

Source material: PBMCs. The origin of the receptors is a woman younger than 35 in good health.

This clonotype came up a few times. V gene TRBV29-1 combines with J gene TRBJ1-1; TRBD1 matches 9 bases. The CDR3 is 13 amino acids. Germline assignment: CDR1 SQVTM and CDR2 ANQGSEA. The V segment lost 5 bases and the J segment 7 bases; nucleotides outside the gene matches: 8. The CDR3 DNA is TGCAGCGTTTCCTGGACAGGGGCGGGTGAAGCTTTCTTT. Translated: CSVSWTGAGEAFF.

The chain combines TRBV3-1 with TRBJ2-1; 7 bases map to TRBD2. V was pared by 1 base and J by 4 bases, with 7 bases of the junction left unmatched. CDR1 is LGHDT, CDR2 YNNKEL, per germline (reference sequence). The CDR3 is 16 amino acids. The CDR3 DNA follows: TGTGCCAGCAGCCAAGGGAACCGGGGGGATTACAATGAGCAGTTCTTC. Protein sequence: CASSQGNRGDYNEQFF.

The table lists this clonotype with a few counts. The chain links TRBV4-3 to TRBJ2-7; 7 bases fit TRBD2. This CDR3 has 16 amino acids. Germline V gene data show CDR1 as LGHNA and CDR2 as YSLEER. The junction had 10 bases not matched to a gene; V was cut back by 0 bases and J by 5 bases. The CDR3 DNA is TGCGCCAGCAGCCAAGATCTTGGGGGGGGAATAAACGAGCAGTACTTC. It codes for CASSQDLGGGINEQYF.